What follows are 10 T cell receptor beta chains derived from one specimen sequenced in a study of spatial heterogeneity in lung cancer. TCRdb redid the calling of the 5' RACE reads with MiXCR, one entry per CDR3 protein. This sample has 23,000 or so distinct CDR3 sequences, with 6.9% found just once. Noted time point: sample taken at primary tumor resection. Unsorted whole RNA from tumor, nontumor lung or frozen PBMC underwent sequencing. Source: PBMCs, taken at surgery. These receptors all stem from a male donor with early-stage non-small cell lung cancer.

This clonotype was seen only a few times. A much bigger clone sits one base away, suggesting this may be a read error. This sequence joins TRBV6-5 and TRBJ2-3, with 9 bases aligning to TRBD2. The trim removed 7 bases at V and 0 bases at J, leaving 5 bases unmatched. Germline assignment: CDR1 MNHEY and CDR2 SVGAGI. The CDR3 runs to 15 residues. CDR3 DNA sequence: TGTGCCAGCACCCTGGGACTAGCAAGCACAGATACGCAGTATTTT. Translation gives CASTLGLASTDTQYF.

There are a few counts of this clonotype. The chain couples TRBV25-1 to TRBJ2-7; TRBD1 matches at 11 bases. This CDR3 comprises 18 residues. V lost 1 base to trimming and J lost 1 base; unmatched junction nucleotides: 9. Looked up from germline, CDR1 is MGHDK and CDR2 is SYGVNS. CDR3 sequence reads: CASSESGQGEKGSYEQYF. The CDR3, as DNA: TGTGCCAGCAGTGAATCGGGACAGGGGGAGAAGGGATCCTACGAGCAGTACTTC.

J is TRBJ1-1 and V is TRBV5-1; TRBD1 agrees at 9 bases. From germline, CDR1 is SGHRS and CDR2 YFSETQ. V lost 4 bases, J lost 4 bases, and 14 bases stayed unmatched. CDR3 length: 17 residues. This CDR3 reads CASSSAGTGLGPTEAFF. The DNA of the CDR3 is TGCGCCAGCAGCAGTGCCGGGACAGGGTTGGGTCCCACTGAAGCTTTCTTT.

This chain joins TRBV30 and TRBJ2-1; D may correspond to TRBD1 or TRBD2 (5 bases each). The germline CDR1 and CDR2 sequences are GTSNPN and SVGIG (reference sequence). Trimming took off 8 bases at V and 15 bases at J, with 17 bases between the two ends. The CDR3 loop spans 10 amino acids. The CDR3 coding sequence is TGTGCCGCAAGGGGTGGGAGTGTGTTCTTC. This sequence encodes CAARGGSVFF.

This clonotype was found many times. The rearrangement joins TRBV5-5 to TRBJ2-7; tentative D call: TRBD1 (5 bases). Trimming shortened V by 2 bases and J by 0 bases, and 18 bases separated the two germline ends. The CDR3 sequence is 17 residues long. Per germline, CDR1 SGHKS and CDR2 YYEKEE (reference sequence). The CDR3 protein is CASSFAGHPRSSYEQYV. The CDR3 DNA sequence: TGTGCCAGCAGCTTTGCAGGACACCCTAGGAGCTCCTACGAGCAGTACGTC.

In its sample, this clonotype was seen many times. The chain couples TRBV7-2 to TRBJ1-1; D possibly corresponds to TRBD1 (5 bases). Trimming pared 9 bases from V and 2 bases from J, leaving 16 bases between. The germline CDR1 and CDR2 sequences are SGHTA and FQGNSA. This CDR3 comprises 14 residues. CDR3: CASGTPARNTEAFF. The CDR3 nucleotides read TGTGCCAGTGGGACCCCGGCTAGAAACACTGAAGCTTTCTTT.

This chain uses TRBV6-1 with TRBJ1-5, with 10 bases identical to TRBD1. V gave up 6 bases and J gave up 5 bases; unmatched junction bases: 4. Germline V lookup: CDR1 MNHNS, CDR2 SASEGT. The length of the CDR3 is 14 residues. The CDR3 DNA follows: TGTGCCAGCAGCGGGGACAGGGGATATCAGCCCCAGCATTTT. The encoded protein is CASSGDRGYQPQHF.

This clonotype was observed many times. CDR3 in amino acids: CASTTGQYNEQFF. The CDR3 DNA is TGTGCCAGCACCACAGGACAGTACAATGAGCAGTTCTTC. This chain links TRBV2 with TRBJ2-1, with D tentatively TRBD1 (6 bases). Germline CDR1 reads SNHLY; CDR2 reads FYNNEI. This CDR3 spans 13 amino acids. Trimming removed 7 bases at V and 4 bases at J, with 11 bases between.

V gene TRBV18 combines with J gene TRBJ2-5; D tentatively fits TRBD1 or TRBD2 (5 bases each). In germline, CDR1 is KGHSH, CDR2 LQKENI. V lost 3 bases and J lost 10, with 18 bases in between. This CDR3 is 14 amino acids long. CDR3 DNA: TGTGCCAGCTCACCGGTCCCAGGGACCCTTGGCCAGTACTTC. This translates into CASSPVPGTLGQYF.

This clonotype was found many times. The genes are TRBV2 and TRBJ1-5; D possibly corresponds to TRBD1 (6 bases). The ends were cut back, 1 base at V and 9 bases at J, with 13 bases in the middle. Germline V lookup: CDR1 SNHLY, CDR2 FYNNEI. The CDR3 contains 14 residues. CDR3: CASSEGWGATPQHF. The CDR3, as DNA: TGTGCCAGCAGTGAAGGATGGGGGGCGACGCCCCAGCATTTT.